This TCR beta chain is from a study of blood T cell repertoires in COVID-19. CDR3 length equals 16 residues. The repertoire was sequenced with immunoSEQ multiplex PCR; TCRdb's copy has only in-frame clones and lacks some. The top ten clones hold 9.5% to 12% of a sample with about 130,000 clones, more than 75% of them seen once. This clonotype was obtained from a man aged 55 to 69 who had recovered from COVID-19. Sequencing was carried out using peripheral blood. J is TRBJ2-2 and V is TRBV21-1; the D call in the table, TRBD1, was not verified against the DNA. TRBV21-1 is termed a pseudogene. Here the CDR3 reads CASSEVSDRDTGELFF. CDR3 bases: TGTGCCAGCAGCGAGGTCAGTGACAGGGACACCGGGGAGCTGTTTTTT.